This TCR beta chain came from a study of blood T cells in healthy people across ages. Whole-study context: For every two T cells, template switching captured about one barcoded beta molecule. Broader study findings: Expanded clonotype shifts may have been confounded, as the donors had an unknown CMV status.

A second roughly 6 to 11 cycle PCR used barcoded and J-beta primers. Each CDR3 protein gets one entry after TCRdb re-called the 5' RACE reads with MiXCR. The sample consists of 750,000 to 950,000 distinct CDR3 sequences, under 30% of them appearing once. Note on this clonotype: As yet, its antigen is unknown.

The length of the CDR3 is 17 residues. Germline V gene sequence: CDR1 SGHRS, CDR2 YFSETQ. With 2 bases removed from V and 3 bases from J, the gap between germline ends came to 17 bases. This sample also appeared in a second study, on T cells of mothers and their children. This second study notes: It was found that thymic selection shapes TCR recombination output similarly in related and unrelated pairs.

The source is a boy aged 5-17 years in good health. This chain joins TRBV5-1 and TRBJ2-2; D remains unclear. Sequencing used blood. CDR3 sequence reads: CASSFMNLIVHTGELFF. For the CDR3, the DNA is TGCGCCAGCAGCTTCATGAATTTAATAGTCCACACCGGGGAGCTGTTTTTT.